This TCR beta chain comes out of a study of read filtering for tumor transcriptome and immune sequencing. From approximately 430 ng of RNA, a library with molecular barcoded alpha/delta and beta/gamma adaptors was made. TCRdb ran MiXCR on the reads and lists one entry per CDR3 protein. The sample holds approximately 58,000 distinct CDR3 sequences, around an eighth seen once. Trimming at V came to 4 bases and at J to 2 bases, leaving 8 bases not matched to a gene. Germline V gene lookup returns CDR1 PRHDT and CDR2 FYEKMQ (reference sequence). This CDR3 is 17 amino acids long. This clonotype was counted ten times or more.

This chain links TRBV13 with TRBJ2-1; 10 bases agree with TRBD2. Sequenced sample: a population of CD138-negative cells sorted from bone marrow. The sequence was obtained from a donor at least 40 years old with multiple myeloma. The CDR3 spells CASSSTGTSVTYNEQFF. DNA for the CDR3: TGTGCCAGCAGCTCCACCGGGACTAGCGTAACCTACAATGAGCAGTTCTTC.